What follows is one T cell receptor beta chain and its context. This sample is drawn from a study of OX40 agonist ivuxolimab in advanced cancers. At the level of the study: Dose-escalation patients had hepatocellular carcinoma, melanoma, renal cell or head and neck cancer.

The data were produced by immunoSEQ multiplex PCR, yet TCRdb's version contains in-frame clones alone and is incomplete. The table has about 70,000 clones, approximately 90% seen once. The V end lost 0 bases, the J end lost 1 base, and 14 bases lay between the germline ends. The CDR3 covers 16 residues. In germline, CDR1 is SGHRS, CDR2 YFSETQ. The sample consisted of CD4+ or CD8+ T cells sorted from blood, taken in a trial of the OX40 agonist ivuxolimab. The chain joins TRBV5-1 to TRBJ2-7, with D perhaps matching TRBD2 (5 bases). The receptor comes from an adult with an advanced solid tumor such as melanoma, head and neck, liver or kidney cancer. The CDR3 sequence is CASSLGGTGKSYEQYF. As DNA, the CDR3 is TGCGCCAGCAGCTTGGGGGGAACGGGAAAGTCCTACGAGCAGTACTTC.